This TCR beta chain was found in a study of blood T cell repertoires in COVID-19 (dated by TCRdb to about 2020). Context from the whole study: Samples from collaborators originated in the United States, Italy and Spain and spanned both the acute and convalescent phases of COVID-19. The prospective study material was composed of cDNA or gDNA derived from T cells, B-cell-depleted T cells, or PBMCs. Deeply sampled blood TCRbeta repertoires from subjects exposed to, actively infected with, or recovered from COVID-19 were included in the dataset. The repertoires were made available in a free public database intended to serve as a resource for research on the immune response to SARS-CoV-2. The samples were drawn from the first 160 participants of the ongoing ImmuneRACE study and from under 1,500 subjects provided by 6 global collaborators. The sample metadata nearly always contained a de-identified subject ID, COVID-19 status, age in years and sex. Where available, HLA class I and class II types were taken from metadata supplied by the sample provider and were not determined by assay-based typing. Points the paper makes about the study in general: Clinical and demographic metadata were provided uncurated, with the amount varying by source and participant.

The immunoSEQ Assay, a bias-controlled multiplex PCR, was used to amplify TCRbeta CDR3 regions from genomic DNA. Per the original workflow: The number of nucleated cells in each sample was estimated by amplification of reference gene primers within the assay. To quantify the absolute abundance of each unique TCRbeta CDR3 rearrangement, sequence reads were collapsed and filtered. For each sample, productive Simpson clonality was calculated by taking the square root of Simpson's diversity index across productive rearrangements. In TCRdb, the immuneACCESS table is reduced to in-frame sequences with V and J assigned. These tables do not hold every clone; where another copy was compared, an unresolved V gene accounts for under half, and the others remain unexplained. Clonal size and the V and J genes are those of that table, whereas D and trimming came from the DNA. For this sample there are a few hundred thousand clones; 89% appear just once. In total, the top ten clones hold roughly 1.2% of the sample.

Collaborating institutions collected whole blood in K2EDTA tubes following their own protocols. For TCRbeta analysis, collaborators shipped samples as frozen whole blood, isolated PBMCs, or DNA extracted from either of those sample types. Taken from cysteine to phenylalanine, the CDR3 has 18 residues. The retained sequence is limited to the CDR3, 54 bases, with the frame set at the first base. As encoded in the germline V gene, CDR1 is LGHNT while CDR2 is FRNRAP. V drops 2 bases and J drops 3 bases, leaving 20 bases in between. Remarks on this clone: No antigen is known for it. One base away there is no much larger clone; base qualities are not given.

Specimen: peripheral blood. The source is a man aged 35-49 years with acute or convalescent COVID-19. Recombination joined TRBV12-5 with TRBJ1-3; the D gene is perhaps TRBD1, from 6 matching bases. The CDR3 region has the sequence CASGLPANRDRYGNTIYF. The DNA sequence reads TGTGCTAGTGGTTTGCCCGCAAATAGAGACAGGTATGGAAACACCATATATTTT.